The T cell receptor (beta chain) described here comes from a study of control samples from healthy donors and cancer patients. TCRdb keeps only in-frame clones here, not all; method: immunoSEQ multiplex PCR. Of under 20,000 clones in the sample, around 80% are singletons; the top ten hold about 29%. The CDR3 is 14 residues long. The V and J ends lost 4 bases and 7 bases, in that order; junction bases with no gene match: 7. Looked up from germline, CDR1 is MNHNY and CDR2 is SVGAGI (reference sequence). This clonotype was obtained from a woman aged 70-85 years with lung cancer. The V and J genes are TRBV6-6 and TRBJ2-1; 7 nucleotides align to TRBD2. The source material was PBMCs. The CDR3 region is CASSSKAGMNEQFF. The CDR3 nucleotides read TGTGCCAGCAGTTCAAAAGCGGGAATGAATGAGCAGTTCTTC.